This T cell receptor (beta chain) was sequenced during a study of monozygotic twins with inflammatory bowel disease. Study-wide findings and caveats: TCRbeta diversity (inverse Simpson) was lower in IBD patients than in healthy co-twins.

The length of the CDR3 is 16 residues. Looked up from germline, CDR1 is SGDLS and CDR2 is YYNGEE. As for this clonotype: Antigen unknown.

Template-switch reactions added UMIs with a 6-nucleotide sample barcode. Nested PCRs of about 17 and 10 cycles, two in total, were run on TCRalpha and TCRbeta cDNA. TCRdb re-called the 5' RACE reads and shows each CDR3 protein once, DNA omitted. The sample totals approximately 400,000 distinct CDR3 sequences. This chain joins TRBV9 and TRBJ2-2; TCRdb's D call, TRBD1, is unchecked because there is no DNA. Specimen: blood. The source is a human donor with ulcerative colitis or Crohn's disease, or a healthy co-twin of an affected twin (not recorded which). The CDR3 region is CASSVARGFNTGELFF.